This T cell receptor (beta chain) stems from a study of blood T cell repertoires in COVID-19. For the study at large: Acute and convalescent COVID-19 specimens originated in the United States, Italy and Spain. Nucleic acid was either cDNA or gDNA, and it came from T cells, B-cell-depleted T cells, or PBMCs.

The germline CDR1 and CDR2 sequences are MDHEN and SYDVKM. This CDR3 comprises 13 residues. Authors' processing steps: Reference gene primer amplification yielded estimated nucleated cell counts. The method was immunoSEQ multiplex PCR; TCRdb's version includes in-frame clones alone and lacks a portion of them. V and J calls and clone size are those listed in that table; D and trimming were worked out from the DNA. This table holds some 170,000 clones, approximately 85% found once. About this clone itself: At one of its ends the junction is not consistent with the germline gene, which may arise from a read error.

The receptor comes from a man aged 55-75 years with active or convalescent COVID-19. This chain joins TRBV28 and TRBJ2-7, with a possible D match to TRBD1 (6 bases). Sequencing used peripheral blood. This CDR3 reads CASSLNQGTGWDF. The DNA for the CDR3 is TGTGCCAGCAGTTTAAACCAGGGGACGGGTTGGGACTTC.